These T cell receptor beta chains were read from a single sample in a study of blood T cell repertoires in COVID-19. Only in-frame clones appear in the TCRdb table, and some are missing; sequencing was by immunoSEQ multiplex PCR. The sample carries around 120,000 clones, around 83% recorded once. The sequenced sample consisted of peripheral blood. The receptors stem from a human donor in a cohort sampled during active COVID-19. The CDR3 runs from the conserved cysteine through the conserved F or W. The D gene is left open where the match is weak. Clone size, where shown, is once, few, many, or a class for clones that have expanded.

>TRBD2|.|TRBV4-2|TRBJ2-1
TGTGCCAGCAGCCAGAGCGGGGGGATCTCCTACAATGAGCAGTTCTTC
CASSQSGGISYNEQFF
>.|.|TRBV12-5|TRBJ2-7
TGTGCTAGTGGTTTGGGGGGTAGCGGCGTTGTCGAGCAGTACTTC
CASGLGGSGVVEQYF
>TRBD2|.|TRBV5-1|TRBJ2-5
TGCGCCAGCAGCGGCGGACTAGCGGGGGCGACCCAGTACTTC
CASSGGLAGATQYF
>TRBD1|.|TRBV5-8|TRBJ2-7
TGTGCCAGCAGGATGGGACAGCCCTACGAGCAGTACTTC
CASRMGQPYEQYF
>.|.|TRBV10-2|TRBJ2-1
TGCGCCAGCAGTGAGGAGGGCCCCCCTAGATGGGGTGAGCAGTTCTTC
CASSEEGPPRWGEQFF
>.|.|TRBV20-1|TRBJ1-1
TGCAGTGCCCCCCAGGCTGTGACAGCTTTCTTT
CSAPQAVTAFF
>.|.|TRBV5-5|TRBJ1-4
TGTGCCAGCAGCTTGCTCTGGGGGCGCGTGACTAATGAAAAACTGTTTTTT
CASSLLWGRVTNEKLFF
>.|.|TRBV5-6|TRBJ2-1
TGTGCCAGCGGGTCTGGGCAGCAGTTCTTC
CASGSGQQFF
>TRBD1|.|TRBV5-4|TRBJ2-7
TGTGCCAGCAGCCCAGGGACAGGGGGGGTTTACGAGCAGTACTTC
CASSPGTGGVYEQYF
>.|.|TRBV4-1|TRBJ2-7
TGCGCCAGCAGCCAAGATCTCAGGTCCTACGAGCAGTACTTC
CASSQDLRSYEQYF
>TRBD2|few|TRBV7-2|TRBJ2-3
TGTGCCAGCAGTAGCGGGAGGTCCGCAGATACGCAGTATTTT
CASSSGRSADTQYF
>.|.|TRBV6-1|TRBJ2-3
TGTGCCAGCAGTGAACTTCTGGGCACGCAGTATTTT
CASSELLGTQYF
>.|.|TRBV3-1/TRBV3-2|TRBJ1-1
TGTGCCAGCAGCCAAGAATGGGAGGAGAACACTGAAGCTTTCTTT
CASSQEWEENTEAFF
>TRBD2|.|TRBV28|TRBJ2-2
TGTGCCAGCAGTTCAGCGGGATGGGACACCGGGGAGCTGTTTTTT
CASSSAGWDTGELFF
>TRBD2|.|TRBV2|TRBJ2-5
TGTGCCAGCAGTGTAGGAGCGGGGAACCAAGAGACCCAGTACTTC
CASSVGAGNQETQYF
>.|.|TRBV2|TRBJ1-1
TGTGCCAGCAGTGGTCAGGAGAACACTGAAGCTTTCTTT
CASSGQENTEAFF
>.|.|TRBV5-1|TRBJ1-1
TGCGCCAGCAGCTTGATTCCGGGGAGAGAAACTGAAGCTTTCTTT
CASSLIPGRETEAFF
>.|.|TRBV6-1|TRBJ2-1
TGTGCCAGCAGTAAAGGGGGCGGGGGCTCTTACAATGAGCAGTTCTTC
CASSKGGGGSYNEQFF
>TRBD2|.|TRBV4-1|TRBJ2-5
TGCGCCAGCAGCCAAGCCCGGACTAGCGGCCGTGGGGCCCAGTACTTC
CASSQARTSGRGAQYF
>TRBD1|.|TRBV19|TRBJ1-2
TGTGCCAGTAGTACAGGGGGCGCTAACTATGGCTACACCTTC
CASSTGGANYGYTF
>TRBD1|.|TRBV6-2/TRBV6-3|TRBJ2-5
TGTGCCAGCAGCCCAGGGAGGACAGGGGGCGCAGGAGAGACCCAGTACTTC
CASSPGRTGGAGETQYF
>TRBD2|.|TRBV6-6|TRBJ2-2
TGTGCCACCCGGACGGGGGGGACCACCGGGGAGCTGTTTTTT
CATRTGGTTGELFF
>TRBD2|once|TRBV10-3|TRBJ2-7
TGTGCCATCAGTGAGTTAGCGGGTACATACGAGCAGTACTTC
CAISELAGTYEQYF
>.|.|TRBV27|TRBJ1-5
TGTGCCAGCAGTCCCATTCAGGGGCACTCGCAGCATTTT
CASSPIQGHSQHF
>.|.|TRBV2|TRBJ2-5
TGTGCCAGCATCAGGTTCGAAGAGACCCAGTACTTC
CASIRFEETQYF
>.|.|TRBV7-3|TRBJ2-5
TGTGCCAGCAGCTTCGGGGAAGCAGAGACCCAGTACTTC
CASSFGEAETQYF
>.|.|TRBV28|TRBJ1-4
TGTGCCAGCACCCCTCCCGGGAACGGGAATGAAAAACTGTTTTTT
CASTPPGNGNEKLFF
>.|.|TRBV3-1/TRBV3-2|TRBJ2-6
TGTGCCAGCAGCGGCCCCCTCGTCCTGACTTTC
CASSGPLVLTF
>.|.|TRBV3-1/TRBV3-2|TRBJ1-4
TGTGCCAGCAGCCAGAGGGGACATCCTAATGAAAAACTGTTTTTT
CASSQRGHPNEKLFF
>.|few|TRBV5-1|TRBJ2-7
TGCGCCAGCAGCTTTGACTCAGGGTCAGACGAGCAGTACTTC
CASSFDSGSDEQYF
>TRBD1|few|TRBV24-1|TRBJ1-5
TGTGCCACCAGTGAAACCGGGACAGGGGGCGGTCAGCCCCAGCATTTT
CATSETGTGGGQPQHF
>TRBD2|.|TRBV3-1/TRBV3-2|TRBJ2-3
TGTGCCAGCAGCCAAGAACTAGCGGGCACAGATACGCAGTATTTT
CASSQELAGTDTQYF
>.|.|TRBV5-4|TRBJ1-3
TGTGCCAGCAGCTTGGCTGGGGCCTCTGGAAACACCATATATTTT
CASSLAGASGNTIYF
>.|.|TRBV28|TRBJ1-6
TGTGCCAGCAGTTTCGTGAGCTCCTATAATTCACCCCTCCACTTT
CASSFVSSYNSPLHF
>.|.|TRBV18|TRBJ2-5
TGTGCCAGCTCACGGGAGCAGGGGCAAGAGACCCAGTACTTC
CASSREQGQETQYF
>TRBD1|.|TRBV5-6|TRBJ1-2
TGTGCCAGCAGCTCGACCGGGACAGGGAACTATGGCTACACCTTC
CASSSTGTGNYGYTF
>.|.|TRBV24-1|TRBJ2-1
TGTGCCACCAGTGCTAAAGCTATAAGCTCCTACAATGAGCAGTTCTTC
CATSAKAISSYNEQFF
>TRBD1|once|TRBV29-1|TRBJ2-3
TGCAGCGTTACAGGGGGCGATACGCAGTATTTT
CSVTGGDTQYF
>TRBD1|.|TRBV5-1|TRBJ1-1
TGCGCCAGCAGCCCTGGACAGGGACGGAACACTGAAGCTTTCTTT
CASSPGQGRNTEAFF
>.|.|TRBV5-1|TRBJ2-3
TGCGCCAGCAGCTTGGGGGACTCCCACGCAGATACGCAGTATTTT
CASSLGDSHADTQYF
>.|.|TRBV4-1|TRBJ1-2
TGCGCCAGCAGCCCGCAGATTAACTATGGCTACACCTTC
CASSPQINYGYTF
>.|.|TRBV11-3|TRBJ2-1
TGTGCCAGCGGGCGGGCGGGTTACAATGAGCAGTTCTTC
CASGRAGYNEQFF
>TRBD2|.|TRBV27|TRBJ2-3
TGTGCCAGCAGCTCAGCGGGACTAGCGGGGGGGTGGAGCACAGATACGCAGTATTTT
CASSSAGLAGGWSTDTQYF
>TRBD2|.|TRBV5-5|TRBJ2-3
TGTGCCAGCAGCCCTATAGCGGGAGTAGATACGCAGTATTTT
CASSPIAGVDTQYF
>.|.|TRBV19|TRBJ1-4
TGTGCCAGTACAAGGGGGGGGACTAATGAAAAACTGTTTTTT
CASTRGGTNEKLFF
>.|.|TRBV7-2|TRBJ1-2
TGTGCCAGCAGCTTAGCCCCTCTAGTTGGCTACACCTTC
CASSLAPLVGYTF
>TRBD2|.|TRBV6-1|TRBJ2-7
TGTGCCAGCAGTGGCCCCCTTCTAGCGGGGGGAAGGAATGAGCAGTACTTC
CASSGPLLAGGRNEQYF
>.|.|TRBV28|TRBJ2-7
TGTGCCAGCAGTTTAAGCGGCGCCACCTACGAGCAGTACTTC
CASSLSGATYEQYF
>TRBD1|once|TRBV5-8|TRBJ1-5
TGTGCCAGCAGCACTACCGGGACAGGGGTGAACAATCAGCCCCAGCATTTT
CASSTTGTGVNNQPQHF
>TRBD1|.|TRBV2|TRBJ2-2
TGTGCCAGCGAAGGGACAGGGGCGGGCCGGGAGCTGTTTTTT
CASEGTGAGRELFF
>TRBD1|.|TRBV18|TRBJ2-3
TGTGCCAGCTCACCCCGGACAGGGCCAGATACGCAGTATTTT
CASSPRTGPDTQYF
>TRBD2|.|TRBV7-2|TRBJ2-3
TGTGCCAGCACCCGGAGAGCGGGGGGGCCTGAAGATACGCAGTATTTT
CASTRRAGGPEDTQYF
>.|.|TRBV18|TRBJ2-3
TGTGCCAGCTCACCAGCGAGCACAGATACGCAGTATTTT
CASSPASTDTQYF
>.|.|TRBV9|TRBJ2-4
TGTGCCAGCAGCGTATCGCCGGGCGGGGCAGGAAACATTCAGTACTTC
CASSVSPGGAGNIQYF
>TRBD2|.|TRBV28|TRBJ2-3
TGTGCCAGCTCATGGAGCGGGGGGAGGGATACGCAGTATTTT
CASSWSGGRDTQYF